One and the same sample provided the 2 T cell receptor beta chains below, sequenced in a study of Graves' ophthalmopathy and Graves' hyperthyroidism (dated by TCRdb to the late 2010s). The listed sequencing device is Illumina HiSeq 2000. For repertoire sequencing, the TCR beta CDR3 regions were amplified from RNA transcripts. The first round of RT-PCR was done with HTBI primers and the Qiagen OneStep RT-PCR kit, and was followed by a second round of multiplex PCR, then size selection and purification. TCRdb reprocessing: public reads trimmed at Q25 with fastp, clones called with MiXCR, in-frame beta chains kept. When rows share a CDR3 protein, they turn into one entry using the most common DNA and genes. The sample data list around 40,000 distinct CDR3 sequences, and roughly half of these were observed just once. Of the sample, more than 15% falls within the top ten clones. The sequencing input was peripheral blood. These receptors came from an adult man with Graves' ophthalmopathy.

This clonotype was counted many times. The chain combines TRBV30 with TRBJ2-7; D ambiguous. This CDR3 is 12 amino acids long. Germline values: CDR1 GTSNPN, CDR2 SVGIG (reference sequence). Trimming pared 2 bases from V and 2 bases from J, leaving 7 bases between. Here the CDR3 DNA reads TGTGCCTGGAGTCCTACTACCTACGAGCAGTACTTC. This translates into CAWSPTTYEQYF.

CDR3: CSALRVQPQHF. The CDR3 region has the DNA TGCAGTGCCCTCCGGGTACAGCCCCAGCATTTT. The chain links TRBV20-1 to TRBJ1-5; D gene uncertain. Trimming removed 6 bases from V and 7 bases from J, with 10 bases in between. The CDR3 is 11 residues long. Germline values: CDR1 DFQATT, CDR2 SNEGSKA (reference sequence).